The TCR beta chain under discussion was sequenced for a study of blood T cell repertoires in COVID-19. Whole-study context: The samples span acute and convalescent COVID-19 from the United States, Italy and Spain. From T cells, B-cell-depleted T cells, or PBMCs came the material, which was cDNA or gDNA.

The germline gives CDR1 MDHEN, CDR2 SYDVKM. The CDR3 has 17 amino acids. J lost 3 bases, V lost 3 bases, and 11 bases had no gene match. This clone has only one observation. In the original analysis: Amplifying reference gene primers gave estimates of nucleated cell counts. Repertoires were generated with immunoSEQ multiplex PCR, while TCRdb's copy carries only in-frame clones and drops some. That table supplies the V and J calls and clone size; D and trimming were determined from the DNA. The sample contains about 300,000 clones, around 84% of which appear only once. The chain employs TRBV28 and TRBJ2-1, with 7 bases lining up with TRBD1. The sample was PBMCs or T cells enriched from blood (not recorded which). The receptor was isolated from a man in his thirties or forties who had recovered from COVID-19. The CDR3 nucleotides read TGTGCCAGCAGTTTGACATCCGGACAGGCCCGCTACAATGAGCAGTTCTTC. Its protein is CASSLTSGQARYNEQFF.